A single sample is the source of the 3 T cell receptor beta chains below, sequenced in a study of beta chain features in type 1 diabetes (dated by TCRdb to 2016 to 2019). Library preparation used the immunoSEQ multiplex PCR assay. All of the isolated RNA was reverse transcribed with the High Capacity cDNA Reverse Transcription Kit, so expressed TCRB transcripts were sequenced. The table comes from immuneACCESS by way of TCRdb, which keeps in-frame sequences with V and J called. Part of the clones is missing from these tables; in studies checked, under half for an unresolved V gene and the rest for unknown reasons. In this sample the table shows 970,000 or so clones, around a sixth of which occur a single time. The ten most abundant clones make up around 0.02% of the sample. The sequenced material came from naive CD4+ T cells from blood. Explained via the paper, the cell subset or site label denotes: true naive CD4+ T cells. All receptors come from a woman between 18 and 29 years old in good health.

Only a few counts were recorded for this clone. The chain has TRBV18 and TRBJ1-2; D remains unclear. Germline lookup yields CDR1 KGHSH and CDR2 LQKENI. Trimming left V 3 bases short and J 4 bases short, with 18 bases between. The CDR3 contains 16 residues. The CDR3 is CASSPFSPPNAYGYTF. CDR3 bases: TGTGCCAGCTCACCCTTTTCGCCACCAAACGCCTATGGCTACACCTTC.

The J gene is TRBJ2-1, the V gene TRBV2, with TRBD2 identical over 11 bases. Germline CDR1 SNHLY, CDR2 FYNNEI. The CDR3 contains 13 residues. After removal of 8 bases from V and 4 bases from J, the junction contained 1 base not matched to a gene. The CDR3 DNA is TGTGCCAGCCGACTAGCGGGATACAATGAGCAGTTCTTC. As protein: CASRLAGYNEQFF.

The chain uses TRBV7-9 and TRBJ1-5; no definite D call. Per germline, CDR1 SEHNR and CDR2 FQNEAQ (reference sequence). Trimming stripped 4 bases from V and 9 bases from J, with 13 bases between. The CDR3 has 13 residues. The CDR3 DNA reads TGTGCCAGCAGCTATGGGCCCCTCGCGCCCCAGCATTTT. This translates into CASSYGPLAPQHF.